This TCR beta chain came from a study of blood T cells in healthy people across ages. Study conclusions and caveats: It was held that the diversity estimates obtained from one million T cells were underestimates.

Using a J-beta primer mix together with a sample-barcoded 5' primer, a second PCR was run for about 7 to 12 cycles. MiXCR was run by TCRdb on the 5' RACE reads, yielding one entry per CDR3 protein. The table lists around 790,000 distinct CDR3 sequences, 40% to 50% of them singletons. The CDR3 totals 14 residues. V lost 6 bases and J 4 bases, leaving 16 bases between the germline ends. A note on this clonotype: Its antigen remains unknown.

Peripheral blood from each donor was collected in a volume of about 10 milliliters. Total RNA, at least 5.5 micrograms per sample, was extracted from PBMCs. The chain has TRBV12-3 or TRBV12-4 and TRBJ2-7, with D hard to call. This clonotype originated in a man in his sixties in good health. Material: blood. This CDR3 reads CASRDNIRPYEQYF. In DNA, the CDR3 is TGTGCCAGCAGAGACAACATAAGGCCGTACGAGCAGTACTTC.